This is a list of T cell receptor beta chains from one sample in a study of T cells after yellow fever vaccination. TCRdb independently ran MiXCR on the 5' RACE reads; one entry per CDR3 protein. The sample yields some 400,000 distinct CDR3 sequences, 6% to 8% seen once. This specimen consisted of PBMCs, obtained 5 days after the yellow fever booster vaccination. All receptors derive from a man younger than 45 who received the YFV17D yellow fever vaccine. CDR3s include the opening cysteine and the closing phenylalanine or tryptophan. The order of the fields is V gene, J gene, CDR3 protein.

V: TRBV6-5
J: TRBJ2-3
CDR3: CASSDGTSPQYF

V: TRBV28
J: TRBJ2-7
CDR3: CASSFERGTGGYEQYF

V: TRBV4-1
J: TRBJ2-1
CDR3: CASSQIRQGGHNEQFF

V: TRBV28
J: TRBJ1-4
CDR3: CASRTAGRKLFF

V: TRBV7-2
J: TRBJ2-2
CDR3: CASSGDRVRSGELFF

V: TRBV5-1
J: TRBJ2-5
CDR3: CASSRLQETQYF

V: TRBV5-1
J: TRBJ2-7
CDR3: CASSWGQGAYEQYF

V: TRBV5-1
J: TRBJ2-4
CDR3: CASSPGLRGPKNIQYF

V: TRBV7-2
J: TRBJ2-7
CDR3: CASSSAGFRYEQYF

V: TRBV12-3/TRBV12-4
J: TRBJ2-1
CDR3: CASSLVQGPVFDEQFF

V: TRBV9
J: TRBJ2-1
CDR3: CASSARAVSEQFF

V: TRBV5-1
J: TRBJ2-3
CDR3: CASRTGGASGTDTQYF

V: TRBV7-2
J: TRBJ2-1
CDR3: CASSARGGGGGNEQFF

V: TRBV12-3/TRBV12-4
J: TRBJ2-7
CDR3: CASSWVRAGSSYEQYF

V: TRBV9
J: TRBJ2-7
CDR3: CASSVGSQGPYEQYF

V: TRBV29-1
J: TRBJ2-1
CDR3: CSVAGPGTYNEQFF

V: TRBV18
J: TRBJ2-3
CDR3: CASSYRGGDTQYF

V: TRBV5-6
J: TRBJ2-7
CDR3: CASSVGLAEEQYF

V: TRBV27
J: TRBJ2-3
CDR3: CASSSPGPPRTDTQYF

V: TRBV9
J: TRBJ2-1
CDR3: CASSVLAGSYNEQFF

V: TRBV7-2
J: TRBJ2-3
CDR3: CASSLSWGAVDTQYF

V: TRBV20-1
J: TRBJ2-1
CDR3: CSASPVGGEQFF

V: TRBV15
J: TRBJ1-2
CDR3: CATSVRGAAPGYTF

V: TRBV28
J: TRBJ2-7
CDR3: CASSSWDRTYEQYF

V: TRBV30
J: TRBJ2-1
CDR3: CAWSPLGDRAYNEQFF

V: TRBV12-5
J: TRBJ2-5
CDR3: CASGLGTSGLQETQYF

V: TRBV29-1
J: TRBJ1-2
CDR3: CSVEVLSGYTF

V: TRBV7-6
J: TRBJ1-4
CDR3: CASTLGPGGNEKLFF

V: TRBV5-1
J: TRBJ2-2
CDR3: CASSLLAQNTGELFF

V: TRBV12-3/TRBV12-4
J: TRBJ2-1
CDR3: CASSGGSYNEQFF

V: TRBV9
J: TRBJ2-2
CDR3: CASSVEGWWNTGELFF

V: TRBV20-1
J: TRBJ2-7
CDR3: CSATKQKPAEQYF

V: TRBV15
J: TRBJ2-5
CDR3: CANGLRERETQYF

V: TRBV6-5
J: TRBJ1-1
CDR3: CASSYVSENTEAFF

V: TRBV7-2
J: TRBJ2-7
CDR3: CASSISYTSAEQYF

V: TRBV25-1
J: TRBJ2-1
CDR3: CATRMDLGVTAYNEQFF

V: TRBV27
J: TRBJ2-3
CDR3: CASRPPRGAGAGDTQYF

V: TRBV6-5
J: TRBJ2-7
CDR3: CASSSSWSYEQYF

V: TRBV12-3/TRBV12-4
J: TRBJ2-7
CDR3: CASSSTGGVPYEQYF

V: TRBV20-1
J: TRBJ2-1
CDR3: CRAGTYNEQFF

V: TRBV20-1
J: TRBJ2-5
CDR3: CSARADSSETQYF

V: TRBV20-1
J: TRBJ2-5
CDR3: CSADRGPAETQYF

V: TRBV2
J: TRBJ2-1
CDR3: CASSEASSYNEQFF

V: TRBV12-3/TRBV12-4
J: TRBJ2-7
CDR3: CASSLTGTGVHEQYF

V: TRBV7-6
J: TRBJ2-5
CDR3: CASSVGLVETQYF

V: TRBV6-2/TRBV6-3
J: TRBJ2-7
CDR3: CASSYGFSEQYF

V: TRBV6-5
J: TRBJ2-7
CDR3: CASSYSGGAPYEQYF

V: TRBV5-5
J: TRBJ1-4
CDR3: CASSLGQGHEKLFF

V: TRBV5-6
J: TRBJ2-1
CDR3: CASSLVGLPNNEQFF

V: TRBV7-3
J: TRBJ1-2
CDR3: CASSAGTAFPGQDGYTF

V: TRBV5-4
J: TRBJ2-1
CDR3: CASSPGLAGEGRFF

V: TRBV5-1
J: TRBJ1-4
CDR3: CASSLSGTGGEKLFF

V: TRBV18
J: TRBJ1-4
CDR3: CASSPGTGGEKLFF

V: TRBV29-1
J: TRBJ2-7
CDR3: CSVWASGISYEQYF